A selection of T cell receptor beta chains follows, all from one sample in a study of PD-L1 blockade in urothelial cancer. This table comes from immunoSEQ multiplex PCR, and its TCRdb copy is limited to in-frame clones, with some not included. This table has 15,000 or so clones, roughly 90% appearing once. This sample comprised PBMCs, obtained around atezolizumab (anti-PD-L1) treatment. The receptors were sampled from a man aged 70-80 years with urothelial cancer. Each CDR3 is given with its conserved first and last residue. A D gene is named only where the DNA matches it firmly. Clone size is given for some rows only: seen once, a few or many times, or a class if the clone is expanded.

d_call: NA; clone_size: few; v_call: TRBV5-1; j_call: TRBJ1-4; cdr3_nt: TGCGCCAGCAGCTCCGGGATGGTAGAAAAACTGTTTTTT; cdr3_aa: CASSSGMVEKLFF
d_call: TRBD2; clone_size: NA; v_call: TRBV28; j_call: TRBJ2-3; cdr3_nt: TGTGCCAGCAGGAGCGGGGCTGTCACAGATACGCAGTATTTT; cdr3_aa: CASRSGAVTDTQYF
d_call: NA; clone_size: once; v_call: TRBV5-6; j_call: TRBJ1-1; cdr3_nt: TGTGCCAGCAGCGCAGACAGAGACACTGAAGCTTTCTTT; cdr3_aa: CASSADRDTEAFF
d_call: TRBD1; clone_size: NA; v_call: TRBV27; j_call: TRBJ2-1; cdr3_nt: TGTGCCAGCAGTCCCACCCCCCCGTTGACAGGGGGATACTACAATGAGCAGTTCTTC; cdr3_aa: CASSPTPPLTGGYYNEQFF
d_call: NA; clone_size: NA; v_call: TRBV28; j_call: TRBJ1-1; cdr3_nt: TGTGCCAGCACCAAGGGGGTGACTGAAGCTTTCTTT; cdr3_aa: CASTKGVTEAFF
d_call: NA; clone_size: NA; v_call: TRBV28; j_call: TRBJ2-3; cdr3_nt: TGTGCCAGCAGTTTCTCTACTAGACTCATTTATACGCAGTATTTT; cdr3_aa: CASSFSTRLIYTQYF
d_call: NA; clone_size: NA; v_call: TRBV5-1; j_call: TRBJ1-2; cdr3_nt: TGCGCCAGCAGCTTGGCCAAGGGGACAATCTATGGCTACACCTTC; cdr3_aa: CASSLAKGTIYGYTF
d_call: TRBD1; clone_size: NA; v_call: TRBV2; j_call: TRBJ1-1; cdr3_nt: TGTGCCAGCAGCCATTCCTCGAGGACAGGCTTGCCTGAAGCTTTCTTT; cdr3_aa: CASSHSSRTGLPEAFF
d_call: NA; clone_size: NA; v_call: TRBV11-2; j_call: TRBJ2-3; cdr3_nt: TGTGCCAGCAGCTTAGATCTTGGGGGGGCCTTATATTTT; cdr3_aa: CASSLDLGGALYF
d_call: TRBD2; clone_size: NA; v_call: TRBV6-5; j_call: TRBJ2-7; cdr3_nt: TGTGCCAGCGCTAGCGGGGGATCCTACGAGCAGTACTTC; cdr3_aa: CASASGGSYEQYF
d_call: NA; clone_size: once; v_call: TRBV28; j_call: TRBJ1-5; cdr3_nt: TGTGCCAGCAGTTTAGGGGGGTATAGCAATCAGCCCCAGCATTTT; cdr3_aa: CASSLGGYSNQPQHF
d_call: TRBD1; clone_size: NA; v_call: TRBV11-1; j_call: TRBJ2-5; cdr3_nt: TGTGCCAGCAGCTTATTTGGGACAGGGCAAATACAAGAGACCCAGTACTTC; cdr3_aa: CASSLFGTGQIQETQYF
d_call: TRBD2; clone_size: NA; v_call: TRBV7-6; j_call: TRBJ2-3; cdr3_nt: TGTGCCAGTGGACTAGCGGATAACTTAACCACAGATACGCAGTATTTT; cdr3_aa: CASGLADNLTTDTQYF
d_call: NA; clone_size: once; v_call: TRBV6-1; j_call: TRBJ1-1; cdr3_nt: TGTGCCAGCAGGGCCGCGGGAACTGAAGCTTTCTTT; cdr3_aa: CASRAAGTEAFF
d_call: NA; clone_size: NA; v_call: TRBV28; j_call: TRBJ1-4; cdr3_nt: TGTGCCAGCAGCTCACGGAGGGAAAAACTGTTTTTT; cdr3_aa: CASSSRREKLFF
d_call: TRBD1; clone_size: NA; v_call: TRBV7-6; j_call: TRBJ1-6; cdr3_nt: TGTGCCAGCAGCTTTGCAGACAGGGGTGGAAATTCACCCCTCCACTTT; cdr3_aa: CASSFADRGGNSPLHF
d_call: NA; clone_size: NA; v_call: TRBV5-1; j_call: TRBJ2-7; cdr3_nt: TGCGCCAGCAGCTTGGTAGGCGGGGGCCAAGGGAACTACGAGCAGTACTTC; cdr3_aa: CASSLVGGGQGNYEQYF
d_call: NA; clone_size: NA; v_call: TRBV9; j_call: TRBJ1-2; cdr3_nt: TGTGCCAGCAGCGTAGACGGAGATGGCTACACCTTC; cdr3_aa: CASSVDGDGYTF
d_call: NA; clone_size: once; v_call: TRBV2; j_call: TRBJ1-6; cdr3_nt: TGTGCCAGCAGGGGCGCCTATAATTCACCCCTCCACTTT; cdr3_aa: CASRGAYNSPLHF
d_call: TRBD1; clone_size: NA; v_call: TRBV7-9; j_call: TRBJ2-3; cdr3_nt: TGTGCCAGCAGCCCGGGACAGGGGGTAGATACGCAGTATTTT; cdr3_aa: CASSPGQGVDTQYF
d_call: TRBD2; clone_size: NA; v_call: TRBV14; j_call: TRBJ2-1; cdr3_nt: TGTGCCAGCAGCCCTCCGGGGGGGCGGTACAATGAGCAGTTCTTC; cdr3_aa: CASSPPGGRYNEQFF
d_call: TRBD2; clone_size: NA; v_call: TRBV10-3; j_call: TRBJ2-1; cdr3_nt: TGTGCCATCAGTGGGGTAGCGGGGGACAACAATGAGCAGTTCTTC; cdr3_aa: CAISGVAGDNNEQFF
d_call: NA; clone_size: NA; v_call: TRBV5-6; j_call: TRBJ1-5; cdr3_nt: TGTGCCAGCAGCCACACACGCGGGTATCAGCCCCAGCATTTT; cdr3_aa: CASSHTRGYQPQHF